The 20 T cell receptor beta chains presented below share a single source sample, sequenced in a study of T cell responses to AZD1222 COVID-19 vaccine. The repertoire was sequenced with immunoSEQ multiplex PCR; TCRdb's copy has only in-frame clones and lacks some. The sample contains 110,000 to 150,000 clones, about 89% of which appear only once. Source: peripheral blood, taken on day 0 of AZD1222 vaccination. These receptors were collected from an adult in good health.

This clone occurred once. This rearrangement joins TRBV27 to TRBJ1-2; TRBD1 is a possible D gene (6 bases). This CDR3 has 14 residues. Germline V lookup: CDR1 MNHEY, CDR2 SMNVEV (reference sequence). V was pared by 6 bases and J by 4 bases, with 15 bases between. Here the CDR3 reads CASSPTTGIYGYTF. In DNA, the CDR3 is TGTGCCAGCAGCCCTACGACAGGAATCTATGGCTACACCTTC.

The rearrangement links TRBV9 to TRBJ2-1; 11 bases align to TRBD2. The CDR3 extends over 16 amino acids. Germline CDR1 reads SGDLS; CDR2 reads YYNGEE. The V gene end was trimmed by 4 bases and the J gene end by 6 bases; junction bases not matched to a gene: 9. The DNA of the CDR3 is TGTGCCAGCAGCCTATCGACTAGCGGGATGCGCAATGAGCAGTTCTTC. Its translation is CASSLSTSGMRNEQFF.

This chain connects TRBV28 to TRBJ2-1, with 7 positions matching TRBD1. Germline V gene sequence: CDR1 MDHEN, CDR2 SYDVKM. There are 14 residues in the CDR3. Trimming took 6 bases from V and 7 from J; bases not matched to a gene: 9. In nucleotides, the CDR3 is TGTGCCAGCAGCTTCCCTCCCAGGGGGAATGAGCAGTTCTTC. Its translation is CASSFPPRGNEQFF.

The gene calls are TRBV30 and TRBJ2-3; D gene uncertain. The CDR3 has 12 amino acids. CDR1 is GTSNPN, CDR2 SVGIG, per germline (reference sequence). Trimming took off 3 bases at V and 10 bases at J, with 14 bases between the two ends. The CDR3 nucleotides are TGTGCCTGGAGGGACGTACCCCACCCGCAGTATTTT. Residues: CAWRDVPHPQYF.

This chain joins TRBV27 and TRBJ2-7; TRBD1 agrees at 11 bases. CDR1 and CDR2 (germline): MNHEY, SMNVEV (reference sequence). V shed 7 bases, J shed 7 bases, and the junction held 9 bases outside the gene matches. The CDR3 sequence is 14 residues long. In DNA, the CDR3 is TGTGCCAGCATCTTCGGACAGGGGGCTTGTGAGCAGTACTTC. Translation gives CASIFGQGACEQYF.

This clone turned up a few times. The V and J genes are TRBV11-2 and TRBJ1-1; possibly TRBD1 for D (6 bases). Trimming took off 5 bases at V and 6 bases at J, with 22 bases between the two ends. CDR3 size: 16 residues. Germline CDR1 and CDR2: SGHAT and FQNNGV. CDR3 region: CASSPRGGPVRAEAFF. CDR3 DNA sequence: TGTGCCAGCAGCCCGCGGGGGGGGCCTGTCAGGGCTGAAGCTTTCTTT.

The V gene is TRBV3-1 (or the pseudogene TRBV3-2), the J gene TRBJ1-5; the D gene is possibly TRBD1 (5 bases). Germline CDR1 LGHDT, CDR2 YNNKEL (reference sequence). V was trimmed by 0 bases and J by 0 bases, leaving 9 bases between them. The CDR3 runs 16 residues. CDR3 nucleotide sequence: TGTGCCAGCAGCCAAGATCAGGGTAGTAGCAATCAGCCCCAGCATTTT. Its protein product is CASSQDQGSSNQPQHF.

The rearrangement links TRBV6-1 to TRBJ1-4; D is ambiguous. CDR1 MNHNS and CDR2 SASEGT come from the germline V gene. Trimming removed 1 base from V and 0 bases from J, with 6 bases in between. This CDR3 spans 15 amino acids. The CDR3 bases are TGTGCCAGCAGTGAAGTGCCAGCAACTAATGAAAAACTGTTTTTT. Residues: CASSEVPATNEKLFF.

This chain joins TRBV5-1 and TRBJ2-7; perhaps TRBD1 as D (6 bases). CDR1 is SGHRS, CDR2 YFSETQ, per germline. V shed 1 base and J shed 3 bases, with 20 bases lying between them. The CDR3 loop spans 17 amino acids. CDR3 sequence reads: CASSLWNVGGRDYEQYF. DNA of the CDR3: TGCGCCAGCAGCTTGTGGAACGTTGGGGGCAGGGACTACGAGCAGTACTTC.

The rearrangement uses TRBV28 and TRBJ2-1, with TRBD2 identical over 12 bases. This CDR3 is 14 amino acids long. The junction had 1 base not matched to a gene; V was cut back by 5 bases and J by 5 bases. Looked up from germline, CDR1 is MDHEN and CDR2 is SYDVKM. The CDR3 protein is CASSPSGRDNEQFF. As DNA, the CDR3 is TGTGCCAGCAGTCCTAGCGGGAGGGACAATGAGCAGTTCTTC.

The V and J genes are TRBV19 and TRBJ1-3; perhaps TRBD1 as D (5 bases). Germline V gene data show CDR1 as LNHDA and CDR2 as SQIVND (reference sequence). V was cut by 6 bases and J by 4 bases, with 10 bases left in between. The CDR3 has 13 amino acids. The CDR3 coding sequence is TGTGCCAGTAGCTGGGACCGCGGAAACACCATATATTTT. It codes for CASSWDRGNTIYF.

The CDR3 protein is CASSLRSRGGLIYGYTF. DNA of the CDR3: TGTGCCAGCAGCTTAAGGTCCCGGGGAGGGCTTATCTATGGCTACACCTTC. The gene calls are TRBV11-2 and TRBJ1-2, with D unresolved. CDR1 is SGHAT and CDR2 is FQNNGV in the germline V gene. V was cut by 2 bases and J by 4 bases, with 20 bases left in between. This CDR3 is built from 17 residues.

The rearrangement links TRBV19 to TRBJ1-5; the D is unclear. With 5 bases removed from V and 3 bases from J, the gap between germline ends came to 8 bases. This CDR3 region has 13 residues. CDR1 and CDR2 from the germline V gene are LNHDA and SQIVND (reference sequence). CDR3 loop: CASSLGNNQPQHF. CDR3 DNA sequence: TGTGCCAGTAGTTTGGGGAACAATCAGCCCCAGCATTTT.

The rearrangement uses TRBV5-1 and TRBJ2-3, with 7 bases lining up with TRBD1. Germline V lookup: CDR1 SGHRS, CDR2 YFSETQ. This CDR3 region has 15 residues. V lost 2 bases and J lost 0; bases outside the gene matches: 3. The CDR3 DNA is TGCGCCAGCAGCTTCAAGGGGGCGAGCACAGATACGCAGTATTTT. Protein product: CASSFKGASTDTQYF.

V is TRBV7-8 and J is TRBJ1-2, with D possibly being TRBD1 (6 bases). The CDR3 is made up of 15 amino acids. Trimming left V 1 base short and J 4 bases short, with 13 bases between. CDR1 and CDR2 from the germline V gene are SGHVS and FQNEAQ. The CDR3 here is CASSLVLGGPYGYTF. The CDR3 bases are TGTGCCAGCAGCTTAGTCCTCGGGGGGCCCTATGGCTACACCTTC.

V is TRBV15 and J is TRBJ1-5; D perhaps matches TRBD1 (5 bases). The CDR3 consists of 14 residues. From germline, CDR1 is LNHNV and CDR2 YYDKDF (reference sequence). V lost 0 bases to trimming and J lost 7 bases, with 10 bases between them. Here the CDR3 DNA reads TGTGCCACCAGCAGAGATAACGGGGCACAGCCCCAGCATTTT. Amino acids: CATSRDNGAQPQHF.

V gene TRBV5-1 combines with J gene TRBJ1-2; D not resolved. Germline V gene lookup returns CDR1 SGHRS and CDR2 YFSETQ. This CDR3 is built from 13 residues. Trimming took 0 bases from V and 2 from J, leaving 5 bases between them. CDR3 protein: CASSLGQNYGYTF. The CDR3 nucleotides read TGCGCCAGCAGCTTGGGCCAGAACTATGGCTACACCTTC.

J is TRBJ2-7 and V is TRBV29-1, with TRBD1 as a possible D gene (6 bases). The CDR3 spans 10 residues. The germline CDR1 and CDR2 sequences are SQVTM and ANQGSEA. V was cut by 7 bases and J by 10 bases, with 14 bases left in between. CDR3 region: CSARDRIQYF. The CDR3 DNA sequence: TGCAGCGCCCGAGACAGGATCCAGTACTTC.

The V and J genes are TRBV10-1 and TRBJ2-3, with 10 positions matching TRBD2. The CDR3 consists of 15 residues. The germline V gene has CDR1 WNHNN and CDR2 SYGVQD (reference sequence). Trimming took 5 bases from V and 3 from J; bases not matched to a gene: 5. The CDR3 coding sequence is TGCGCCAGCAGTCCTCAGCGGGAGGGAACAGATACGCAGTATTTT. Encoded protein: CASSPQREGTDTQYF.

The V and J genes are TRBV4-1 and TRBJ2-1, with TRBD2 matching 10 bases. The J segment lost 8 bases and the V segment lost 4 bases, leaving 14 bases of the junction unmatched. CDR1 and CDR2 (germline): MGHRA, YSYEKL. CDR3 length equals 17 residues. The chain's CDR3 is CASSPLLAGGPLDEQFF. CDR3 nucleotides: TGCGCCAGCAGCCCGCTATTAGCGGGAGGCCCGTTGGATGAGCAGTTCTTC.